This TCR beta chain appears in the sequencing data of a study of blood T cell repertoires in COVID-19 (dated by TCRdb to about 2020). For the study in its entirety: The collaborator samples originated in the United States, Italy and Spain and spanned the acute and convalescent phases of COVID-19. The material from the prospective study consisted of cDNA or gDNA derived from T cells, B-cell-depleted T cells, or PBMCs. Where HLA class I and class II types were available, the types were taken from metadata supplied by the sample provider, not from assay-based typing. The sample metadata nearly always contained a de-identified subject ID, COVID-19 status, age in years and sex. A freely available public database, intended as a resource for researchers studying the immune response to SARS-CoV-2, is where the repertoires were released. Samples came from the ongoing ImmuneRACE study (first 160 participants) plus 1,254 subjects from 6 global collaborators. Subjects who had been exposed to COVID-19, were actively infected with it, or had recovered from it provided the deeply sampled blood TCRbeta repertoires that made up the dataset. Broader findings and caveats from the paper: How much clinical and demographic metadata was included differed by source and by participant, and the metadata was provided uncurated.

The immunoSEQ Assay, a bias-controlled multiplex PCR, was used to amplify TCRbeta CDR3 regions from genomic DNA. The study's processing was this. The number of nucleated cells in each sample was estimated from the amplification of reference gene primers within the assay. To quantify the absolute abundance of each unique TCRbeta CDR3 rearrangement, sequence reads were collapsed and filtered. For each sample, productive Simpson clonality was calculated as the square root of Simpson's diversity index over productive rearrangements. Sourced from immuneACCESS, this table was stored by TCRdb with only in-frame sequences that have V and J called. A share of the clones is absent; for the studies checked, an unresolved V gene accounts for under half, and the remainder has no known explanation. The DNA gave D and trimming, while V, J and clone size come from that table. The sample table contains more than 120,000 clones; only one count was recorded for 85% of them. The ten largest make up about 2.6% of the sample.

Whole blood was collected in K2EDTA tubes by collaborating institutions according to the institutions' own protocols. For TCRbeta analysis, collaborators shipped samples in one of three forms: frozen whole blood, isolated PBMCs, or DNA extracted from either of those sample types. In its sample, this clone was seen once. This receptor's antigen is unknown. Base-call qualities are not available, and no considerably larger clone is one nucleotide away. V loses 4 bases of germline sequence and J loses 4 bases, and the interval between the two ends is 14 bases. According to the germline V gene (reference sequence), CDR1 reads LGHDT and CDR2 reads YNNKEL. Including the terminal cysteine and phenylalanine, the CDR3 comprises 14 residues. Solely the CDR3 DNA is kept, with 42 bases framed from the first base.

The specimen was peripheral blood. This chain joins TRBV3-1 (or the pseudogene TRBV3-2) to TRBJ2-7; 6 matching bases give a weak D call of TRBD1. This receptor was identified in a human donor with acute or convalescent COVID-19. The donor label of this sample is uncertain. CDR3 sequence: CASSRGQRNYEQYF. The DNA sequence follows: TGTGCCAGCAGCCGAGGACAGAGGAATTACGAGCAGTACTTC.